A single sample gave rise to the 3 T cell receptor beta chains below, sequenced in a study of cytomegalovirus exposure and HLA in healthy donors. The PCR contained 60 Vbeta and 13 Jbeta primers. Assay used: immunoSEQ multiplex PCR; TCRdb lists only in-frame clones, some missing. The data show more than 50,000 clones, about 70% seen once. The sequenced sample consisted of PBMCs. These TCRs come from a woman between 50 and 59 years old in good health and CMV-seropositive.

The genes are TRBV19 and TRBJ1-2; weak D call: TRBD1 (5 bases). The germline CDR1 and CDR2 sequences are LNHDA and SQIVND (reference sequence). This CDR3 comprises 12 residues. Trimming shortened V by 9 bases and J by 4 bases, and 12 bases separated the two germline ends. Here the CDR3 DNA reads TGTGCCAGCAGATTTGACAGCTATGGCTACACCTTC. Its protein is CASRFDSYGYTF.

J is TRBJ1-1 and V is TRBV5-6, with TRBD1 as a possible D gene (5 bases). The CDR3 sequence is 15 residues long. The germline V gene has CDR1 SGHDT and CDR2 YYEEEE. The ends were cut back, 1 base at V and 6 bases at J, with 16 bases in the middle. CDR3: CASSLRGRSIAEAFF. The DNA for the CDR3 is TGTGCCAGCAGCTTGAGGGGCAGGTCAATAGCTGAAGCTTTCTTT.

The V call is TRBV5-4, the J call TRBJ1-3; possibly TRBD1 for D (6 bases). Per the germline V gene, CDR1 is SGHNT and CDR2 is YYREEE (reference sequence). V was cut by 1 base and J by 6 bases, with 14 bases left in between. The length of the CDR3 is 15 residues. DNA for the CDR3: TGTGCCAGCAGCTTGACTGGCAGGGGTTCAAACACCATATATTTT. It codes for CASSLTGRGSNTIYF. Variable domain in full (rest from reference TRBV5-4 and TRBJ1-3): ETGVTQSPTHLIKTRGQQVTLRCSSQSGHNTVSWYQQALGQGPQFIFQYYREEENGRGNFPPRFSGLQFPNYSSELNVNALELDDSALYLCASSLTGRGSNTIYFGEGSWLTVV.